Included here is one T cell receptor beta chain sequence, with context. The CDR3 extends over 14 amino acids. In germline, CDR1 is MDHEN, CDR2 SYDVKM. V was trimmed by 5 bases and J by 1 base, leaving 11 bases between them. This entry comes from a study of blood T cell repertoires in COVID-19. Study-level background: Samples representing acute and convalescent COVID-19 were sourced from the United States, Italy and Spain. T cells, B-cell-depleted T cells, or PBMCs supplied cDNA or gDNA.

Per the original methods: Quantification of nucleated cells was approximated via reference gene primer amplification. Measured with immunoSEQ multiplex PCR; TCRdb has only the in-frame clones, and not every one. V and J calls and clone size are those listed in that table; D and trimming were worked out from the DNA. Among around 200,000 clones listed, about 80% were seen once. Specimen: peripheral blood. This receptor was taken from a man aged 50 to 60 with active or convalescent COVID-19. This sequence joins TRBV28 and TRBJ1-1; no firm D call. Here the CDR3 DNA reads TGTGCCAGCAGTCACTCGACAAGGAACACTGAAGCTTTCTTT. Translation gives CASSHSTRNTEAFF.